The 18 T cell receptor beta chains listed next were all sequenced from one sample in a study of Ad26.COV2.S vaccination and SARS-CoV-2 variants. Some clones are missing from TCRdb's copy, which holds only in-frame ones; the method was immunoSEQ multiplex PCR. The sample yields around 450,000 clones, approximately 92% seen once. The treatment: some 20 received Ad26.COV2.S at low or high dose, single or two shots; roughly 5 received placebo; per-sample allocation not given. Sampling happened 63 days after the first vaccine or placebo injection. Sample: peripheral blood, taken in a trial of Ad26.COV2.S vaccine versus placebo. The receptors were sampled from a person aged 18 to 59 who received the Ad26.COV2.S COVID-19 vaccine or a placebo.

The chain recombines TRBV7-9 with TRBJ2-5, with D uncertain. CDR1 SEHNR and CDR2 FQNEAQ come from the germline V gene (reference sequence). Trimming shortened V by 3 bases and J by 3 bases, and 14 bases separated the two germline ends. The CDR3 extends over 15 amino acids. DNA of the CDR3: TGTGCCAGCAGCTTTTCCCCGAGGACGGAAGAGACCCAGTACTTC. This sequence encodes CASSFSPRTEETQYF.

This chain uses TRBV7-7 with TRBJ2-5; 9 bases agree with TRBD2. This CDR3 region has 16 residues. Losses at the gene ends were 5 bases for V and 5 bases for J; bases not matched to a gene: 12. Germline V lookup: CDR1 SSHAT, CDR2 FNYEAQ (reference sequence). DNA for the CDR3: TGTGCCAGCAGCCCCGCCGGGGCGGGGGGGCGGGAGACCCAGTACTTC. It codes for CASSPAGAGGRETQYF.

The CDR3 sequence is CASSPRRGSYNEQFF. The CDR3 DNA reads TGTGCCAGCAGTCCCCGGAGGGGCTCCTACAATGAGCAGTTCTTC. The chain has TRBV27 and TRBJ2-1, with TRBD2 as a possible D gene (6 bases). V was trimmed by 5 bases and J by 0 bases, leaving 11 bases between them. Germline V gives CDR1 MNHEY, CDR2 SMNVEV (reference sequence). The CDR3 runs to 15 residues.

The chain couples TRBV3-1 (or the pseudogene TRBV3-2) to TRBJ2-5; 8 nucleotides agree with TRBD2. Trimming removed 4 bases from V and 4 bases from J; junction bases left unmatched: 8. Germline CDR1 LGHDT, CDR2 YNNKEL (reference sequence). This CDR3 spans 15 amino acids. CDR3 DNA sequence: TGTGCCAGCAGCCTCCTCGCGGGGGGTTTAGAGACCCAGTACTTC. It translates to CASSLLAGGLETQYF.

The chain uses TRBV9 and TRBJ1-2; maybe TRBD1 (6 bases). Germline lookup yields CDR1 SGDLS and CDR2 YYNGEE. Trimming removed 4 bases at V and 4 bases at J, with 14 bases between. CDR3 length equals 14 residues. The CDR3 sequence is CASSPGQNFYGYTF. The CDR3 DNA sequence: TGTGCCAGCAGCCCAGGACAGAATTTCTATGGCTACACCTTC.

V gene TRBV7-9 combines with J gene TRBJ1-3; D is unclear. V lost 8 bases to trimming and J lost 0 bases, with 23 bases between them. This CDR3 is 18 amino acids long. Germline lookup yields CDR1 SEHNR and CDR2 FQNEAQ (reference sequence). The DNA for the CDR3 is TGTGCCAGCCAGACCCTATTTCGGACGGAGAGCTCTGGAAACACCATATATTTT. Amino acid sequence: CASQTLFRTESSGNTIYF.

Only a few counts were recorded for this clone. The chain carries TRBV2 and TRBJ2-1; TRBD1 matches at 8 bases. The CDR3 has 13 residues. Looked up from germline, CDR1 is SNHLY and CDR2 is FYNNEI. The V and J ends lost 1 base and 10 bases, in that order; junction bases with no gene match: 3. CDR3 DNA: TGTGCCAGCAGTGAAGGACAGGGGTGGGAGCAGTTCTTC. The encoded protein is CASSEGQGWEQFF.

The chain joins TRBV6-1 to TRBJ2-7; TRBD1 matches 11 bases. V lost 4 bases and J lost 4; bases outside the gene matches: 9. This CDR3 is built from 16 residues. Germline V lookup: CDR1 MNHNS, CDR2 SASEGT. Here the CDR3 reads CASSVPRDRGGYEQYF. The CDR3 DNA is TGTGCCAGCAGTGTGCCCCGGGACAGGGGGGGATACGAGCAGTACTTC.

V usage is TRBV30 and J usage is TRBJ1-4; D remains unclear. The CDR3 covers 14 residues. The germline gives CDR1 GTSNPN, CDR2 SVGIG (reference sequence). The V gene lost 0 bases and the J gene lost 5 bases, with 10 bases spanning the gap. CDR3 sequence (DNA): TGTGCCTGGAGTGTACCCCAGATCAATGAAAAACTGTTTTTT. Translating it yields CAWSVPQINEKLFF.

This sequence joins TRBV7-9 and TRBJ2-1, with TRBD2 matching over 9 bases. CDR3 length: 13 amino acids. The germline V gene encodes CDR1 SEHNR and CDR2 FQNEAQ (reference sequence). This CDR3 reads CMLWGLAINEQFF. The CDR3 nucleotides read TGTATGCTCTGGGGACTAGCCATAAATGAGCAGTTCTTC.

The CDR3 loop reads CAIRGGRQETQYF. DNA of the CDR3: TGTGCCATCAGGGGGGGGCGCCAAGAGACCCAGTACTTC. V gene TRBV10-3 combines with J gene TRBJ2-5; weak D call: TRBD2 (7 bases). The CDR3 has 13 amino acids. Trimming pared 6 bases from V and 1 base from J, leaving 9 bases between. Germline CDR1 ENHRY, CDR2 SYGVKD.

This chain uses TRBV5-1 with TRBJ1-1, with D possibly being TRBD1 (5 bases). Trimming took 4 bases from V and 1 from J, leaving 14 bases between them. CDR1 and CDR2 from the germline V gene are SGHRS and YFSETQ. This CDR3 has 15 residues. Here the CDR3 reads CASSRTGHSNTEAFF. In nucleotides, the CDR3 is TGCGCCAGCAGCAGAACCGGACATTCGAACACTGAAGCTTTCTTT. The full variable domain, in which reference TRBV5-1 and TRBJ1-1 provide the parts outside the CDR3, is KAGVTQTPRYLIKTRGQQVTLSCSPISGHRSVSWYQQTPGQGLQFLFEYFSETQRNKGNFPGRFSGRQFSNSRSEMNVSTLELGDSALYLCASSRTGHSNTEAFFGQGTRLTVV.

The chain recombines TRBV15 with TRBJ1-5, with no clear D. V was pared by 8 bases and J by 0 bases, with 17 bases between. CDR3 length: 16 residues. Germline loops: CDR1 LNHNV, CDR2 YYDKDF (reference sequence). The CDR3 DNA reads TGTGCCACCTCCTCTGAAGCACTATATAGCAATCAGCCCCAGCATTTT. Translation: CATSSEALYSNQPQHF.

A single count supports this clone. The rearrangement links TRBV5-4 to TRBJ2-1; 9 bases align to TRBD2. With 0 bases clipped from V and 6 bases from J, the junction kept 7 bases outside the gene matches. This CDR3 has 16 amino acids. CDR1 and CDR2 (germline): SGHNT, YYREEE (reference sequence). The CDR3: CASSLVAGGAFNEQFF. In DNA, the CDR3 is TGTGCCAGCAGCTTGGTTGCGGGGGGGGCTTTCAATGAGCAGTTCTTC.

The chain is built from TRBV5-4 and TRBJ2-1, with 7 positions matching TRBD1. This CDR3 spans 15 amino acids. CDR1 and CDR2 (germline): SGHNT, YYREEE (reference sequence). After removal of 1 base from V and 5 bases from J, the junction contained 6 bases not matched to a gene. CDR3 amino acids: CASSLIVGGNNEQFF. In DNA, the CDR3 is TGTGCCAGCAGCTTGATTGTAGGGGGCAACAATGAGCAGTTCTTC.

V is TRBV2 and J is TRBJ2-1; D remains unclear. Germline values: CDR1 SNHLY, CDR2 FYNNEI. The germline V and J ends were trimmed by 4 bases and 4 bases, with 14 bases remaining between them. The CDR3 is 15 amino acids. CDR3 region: CASSVSQTLYNEQFF. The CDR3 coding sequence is TGTGCCAGCAGTGTAAGTCAGACTCTGTACAATGAGCAGTTCTTC.

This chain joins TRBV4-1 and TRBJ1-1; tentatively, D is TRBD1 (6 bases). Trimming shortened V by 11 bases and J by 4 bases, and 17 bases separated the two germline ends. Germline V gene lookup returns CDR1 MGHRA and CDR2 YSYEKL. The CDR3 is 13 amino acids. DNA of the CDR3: TGCGCCTCCGGCCGGGGGGCAGGCACTGAAGCTTTCTTT. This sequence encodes CASGRGAGTEAFF.

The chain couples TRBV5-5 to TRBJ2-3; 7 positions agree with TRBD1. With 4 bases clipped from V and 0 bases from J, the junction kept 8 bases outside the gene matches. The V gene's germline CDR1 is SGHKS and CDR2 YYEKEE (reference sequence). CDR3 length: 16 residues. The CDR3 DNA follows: TGTGCCAGCAGCCCATACACAGGGGCTAGCACAGATACGCAGTATTTT. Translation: CASSPYTGASTDTQYF.